The next 19 T cell receptor beta chains were all read from a single sample in a study of blood T cell repertoires in COVID-19 (dated by TCRdb to the early 2020s). Receptor amplification or capture employed the immunoSEQ multiplex PCR assay. The source is immuneACCESS, and TCRdb retained only in-frame sequences with V and J called. Part of the clones is not carried over; for the studies checked, unresolved V genes explain less than half of this, and the remainder is unexplained. Within this sample are approximately 61,000 clones, with 65% to 85% of them counted one time only. The ten largest clonotypes hold less than 7% of the sample. What was sequenced was peripheral blood. The source of these receptors is a woman aged 70-85 years with acute or convalescent COVID-19.

For the CDR3, the DNA is TGTGCCACCCATTTGTCGGGGTCCGAGCAGTACTTC. Its protein is CATHLSGSEQYF. The V gene is TRBV6-5, the J gene TRBJ2-7; D might be TRBD2 (5 bases). This CDR3 has 12 residues. Germline V gene lookup returns CDR1 MNHEY and CDR2 SVGAGI. The germline V and J ends were trimmed by 10 bases and 6 bases, with 16 bases remaining between them.

V gene TRBV3-1 (or the pseudogene TRBV3-2) combines with J gene TRBJ2-5; the D is unclear. CDR3 length equals 12 residues. V lost 0 bases and J 7 bases, leaving 6 bases between the germline ends. Germline-derived CDR1 and CDR2 are LGHDT and YNNKEL (reference sequence). The CDR3, as DNA: TGTGCCAGCAGCCAAGATACGGTGACCCAGTACTTC. Amino acids: CASSQDTVTQYF.

This chain links TRBV5-4 with TRBJ2-1, with a tentative D call TRBD1 (8 bases). V lost 4 bases to trimming and J lost 3 bases, with 17 bases between them. The CDR3 runs to 16 residues. Germline CDR1 is SGHNT and CDR2 is YYREEE (reference sequence). The CDR3 nucleotides read TGTGCCAGCAGCCGGGGGGCGGGGACAGGCTACAATGAGCAGTTCTTC. Protein sequence: CASSRGAGTGYNEQFF.

The chain has TRBV7-2 and TRBJ1-6; D perhaps matches TRBD1 (6 bases). Trimming stripped 0 bases from V and 8 bases from J, with 8 bases between. The length of the CDR3 is 14 residues. Germline V lookup: CDR1 SGHTA, CDR2 FQGNSA. This CDR3 reads CASSLAPGDSPLHF. The DNA for the CDR3 is TGTGCCAGCAGCTTAGCGCCAGGGGATTCACCCCTCCACTTT.

This clone has a single count. This chain joins TRBV7-9 and TRBJ1-2, with 8 nucleotides matching TRBD1. CDR3 length: 13 amino acids. Germline CDR1 is SEHNR and CDR2 is FQNEAQ (reference sequence). V dropped 5 bases and J dropped 7; count of bases not matched to a gene: 6. CDR3 protein: CASSVGQGGGYTF. The CDR3 region has the DNA TGTGCCAGCAGCGTCGGACAGGGCGGTGGCTACACCTTC.

The V and J genes are TRBV7-2 and TRBJ2-7, with a tentative D call TRBD1 (5 bases). The CDR3 loop spans 14 amino acids. V dropped 3 bases and J dropped 1 base, with 10 bases sitting between them. Germline assignment: CDR1 SGHTA and CDR2 FQGNSA. CDR3 sequence (DNA): TGTGCCAGCAGCTTGGGGCCAGGATCCTACGAGCAGTACTTC. It yields the protein CASSLGPGSYEQYF.

The rearrangement joins TRBV6-1 to TRBJ1-2; no definite D call. The germline CDR1 and CDR2 sequences are MNHNS and SASEGT. Trimming pared 2 bases from V and 8 bases from J, leaving 9 bases between. The CDR3 is 12 amino acids. The CDR3 loop reads CASSETGGGYTF. The CDR3, as DNA: TGTGCCAGCAGTGAAACGGGCGGGGGCTACACCTTC.

The chain couples TRBV9 to TRBJ1-6; possibly TRBD1 for D (5 bases). The CDR3 length is 14 residues. Germline CDR1 and CDR2: SGDLS and YYNGEE. V was clipped by 2 bases and J by 5 bases, with 8 bases between them. CDR3 loop: CASSVGGDNSPLHF. The CDR3 nucleotides are TGTGCCAGCAGCGTTGGGGGGGATAATTCACCCCTCCACTTT.

V usage is TRBV5-4 and J usage is TRBJ2-3; 9 bases fit TRBD2. The germline CDR1 and CDR2 sequences are SGHNT and YYREEE (reference sequence). V lost 4 bases to trimming and J lost 6 bases; unmatched junction nucleotides: 9. The CDR3 loop spans 15 amino acids. This CDR3 is CASSPPAGGPDTQYF. DNA of the CDR3: TGTGCCAGCAGCCCCCCGGCGGGGGGGCCGGATACGCAGTATTTT.

The chain uses TRBV7-2 and TRBJ1-2; 12 nucleotides align to TRBD1. J gave up 7 bases and V 5 bases, and 8 bases lay outside the gene matches. CDR1 and CDR2 (germline): SGHTA, FQGNSA. The CDR3 extends over 15 amino acids. The CDR3 region is CASSRILGQGAGYTF. In nucleotides, the CDR3 is TGTGCCAGCAGCCGCATCTTGGGACAGGGGGCTGGCTACACCTTC.

This clone was seen a single time. This chain links TRBV9 with TRBJ2-5; 11 positions agree with TRBD2. From germline, CDR1 is SGDLS and CDR2 YYNGEE. The CDR3 spans 17 residues. Trimming at V came to 0 bases and at J to 4 bases, leaving 8 bases not matched to a gene. The CDR3 spells CASSVDVSGGARETQYF. As DNA, the CDR3 is TGTGCCAGCAGCGTAGATGTTAGCGGGGGGGCCAGAGAGACCCAGTACTTC.

The CDR3, as DNA: TGCGCCAGCAGCCTGTACATAGAGGGTGAAGCTTTCTTT. It yields the protein CASSLYIEGEAFF. This chain connects TRBV5-1 to TRBJ1-1; D is ambiguous. Germline CDR1 and CDR2: SGHRS and YFSETQ. Trimming shortened V by 4 bases and J by 7 bases, and 14 bases separated the two germline ends. The CDR3 has 13 residues.

The chain uses TRBV7-9 and TRBJ1-3; the D is unclear. The V end lost 5 bases, the J end lost 0 bases, and 17 bases lay between the germline ends. Germline lookup yields CDR1 SEHNR and CDR2 FQNEAQ (reference sequence). CDR3 length: 17 amino acids. Written as DNA, the CDR3 is TGTGCCAGCAGCCCCCTAGCCGGTGAGCTCTCTGGAAACACCATATATTTT. It codes for CASSPLAGELSGNTIYF.

This clone was counted many times. The rearrangement links TRBV2 to TRBJ1-2; maybe TRBD1 (5 bases). This CDR3 spans 15 amino acids. CDR1 and CDR2 from the germline V gene are SNHLY and FYNNEI. V was clipped by 5 bases and J by 5 bases, with 18 bases between them. CDR3 sequence (DNA): TGTGCCAGCAGTACTCGAGGCCGGGGGGATTATGGCTACACCTTC. Translated, it gives CASSTRGRGDYGYTF.

This chain links TRBV25-1 with TRBJ1-2; 10 bases match TRBD1. CDR3 size: 14 residues. Germline loops: CDR1 MGHDK, CDR2 SYGVNS. After removal of 5 bases from V and 6 bases from J, the junction contained 6 bases not matched to a gene. In DNA form, the CDR3 reads TGTGCCAGCAGTAGGGAAGGGACAGGGGATGGCTACACCTTC. It is translated as CASSREGTGDGYTF.

V is TRBV19 and J is TRBJ2-3; 10 bases are a match to TRBD2. Trimming cost V 0 bases and J 4 bases; bases outside gene matches: 4. The CDR3 totals 16 residues. Per the germline V gene, CDR1 is LNHDA and CDR2 is SQIVND (reference sequence). The CDR3 reads CASSIDSSGGSDTQYF. CDR3 nucleotide sequence: TGTGCCAGTAGTATAGATTCTAGCGGGGGCTCAGATACGCAGTATTTT.

The chain links TRBV29-1 to TRBJ2-1, with TRBD2 as a possible D gene (5 bases). Germline CDR1 and CDR2: SQVTM and ANQGSEA. Deletions cut 4 bases from V and 7 bases from J, with 8 bases between. The CDR3 totals 11 residues. CDR3 region: CSVVRDNEQFF. CDR3 nucleotide sequence: TGCAGCGTTGTGAGGGATAATGAGCAGTTCTTC.

V usage is TRBV6-5 and J usage is TRBJ1-2; 7 bases line up with TRBD1. This CDR3 region has 13 residues. V was pared by 4 bases and J by 3 bases, with 2 bases of the junction left unmatched. Looked up from germline, CDR1 is MNHEY and CDR2 is SVGAGI. The CDR3 region is CASSSTGDYGYTF. The DNA of the CDR3 is TGTGCCAGCAGTTCAACAGGGGACTATGGCTACACCTTC.

The sample holds a few counts of this clone. V is TRBV5-1 and J is TRBJ1-1, with D uncertain. Per the germline V gene, CDR1 is SGHRS and CDR2 is YFSETQ. Trimming removed 7 bases from V and 1 base from J, with 8 bases in between. The CDR3 consists of 12 residues. CDR3 sequence reads: CASQNENTEAFF. The DNA of the CDR3 is TGCGCCAGCCAGAACGAGAACACTGAAGCTTTCTTT.